The clone carrying this T cell receptor (beta chain) was seen at least ten times. Its target is not known. The data originate from a study of identical twins. Study-wide findings and caveats: Within monozygotic twins, out-of-frame TCR alpha sharing was underestimated by the models.

The CDR3 covers 16 residues. The V and J ends lost 6 bases and 3 bases, in that order; junction bases with no gene match: 9. CDR1 LGHNA and CDR2 YNFKEQ come from the germline V gene. Healthy Caucasians were all of the donors. TCRdb processed the 5' RACE reads anew with MiXCR; each CDR3 protein has one entry. The data hold roughly 690,000 distinct CDR3 sequences, with roughly 6.2% observed a single time. This TCR came from a man between 18 and 35 years old in good health. This chain joins TRBV4-2 and TRBJ1-1; 11 bases line up with TRBD1. The sample comprised naive T cells sorted from blood. CDR3 region: CASRSGTGGLDTEAFF. In DNA, the CDR3 is TGTGCCAGCAGATCCGGGACAGGGGGTTTAGACACTGAAGCTTTCTTT.